This T cell receptor (beta chain) was sequenced for a study of blood T cell repertoires in COVID-19. Donors were grouped by their self-reported clinical history. J was trimmed by 5 bases and V by 5 bases; bases with no gene match: 6. CDR1 is LGHDT, CDR2 YNNKEL, per germline (reference sequence). CDR3 size: 14 residues. Per the original methods: Researchers report that nucleated cell counts were estimated from reference gene primer amplification. Method: immunoSEQ multiplex PCR; TCRdb's copy keeps in-frame clones and lacks some. V and J calls and clone size come straight from that table; D and trimming were deduced from the DNA. This table holds roughly 300,000 clones, over 75% found once. In this sample, this clone turned up a few times.

The chain has TRBV3-1 (or the pseudogene TRBV3-2) and TRBJ1-1; 9 bases align to TRBD1. Sequencing used PBMCs or T cells enriched from blood (not recorded which). This clonotype originated in a woman under 40 who had recovered from COVID-19. The CDR3 loop reads CASSRQGVSTEAFF. In DNA, the CDR3 is TGTGCCAGCAGCAGACAGGGGGTTTCGACTGAAGCTTTCTTT.